The 21 T cell receptor beta chains presented below share a single source sample, sequenced in a study of OX40 agonist ivuxolimab in advanced cancers. The repertoire was sequenced with immunoSEQ multiplex PCR; TCRdb's copy has only in-frame clones and lacks some. The sample has about 82,000 clones, 83% seen once. The sample here was CD4+ or CD8+ T cells sorted from blood, taken in a trial of the OX40 agonist ivuxolimab. These receptors were taken from an adult with an advanced solid tumor such as melanoma, head and neck, liver or kidney cancer.

V usage is TRBV7-6 and J usage is TRBJ2-1; 8 bases align to TRBD2. CDR1 is SGHVS and CDR2 is FNYEAQ in the germline V gene. J lost 3 bases, V lost 0 bases, and 4 bases had no gene match. CDR3 length: 16 residues. The CDR3, as DNA: TGTGCCAGCAGCTTAGCGGTCGGGGGGGTCTACAATGAGCAGTTCTTC. As protein: CASSLAVGGVYNEQFF.

This clone was seen a few times. The chain joins TRBV10-3 to TRBJ1-6; tentatively, D is TRBD1 (6 bases). Germline loops: CDR1 ENHRY, CDR2 SYGVKD. Trimming took 7 bases from V and 8 from J, leaving 12 bases between them. This CDR3 has 13 residues. The CDR3 DNA follows: TGTGCCATCAATACAGGGACGGATTCACCCCTCCACTTT. Translating it yields CAINTGTDSPLHF.

The CDR3 nucleotides are TGCGCCAGCAGTCGAGACCGGGACAGGGTGATACTGTACCAAGAGACCCAGTACTTC. Translation gives CASSRDRDRVILYQETQYF. This chain connects TRBV23-1 to TRBJ2-5, with TRBD1 matching 9 bases. TRBV23-1 is an ORF; its function is uncertain. This CDR3 spans 19 amino acids. V lost 4 bases to trimming and J lost 0 bases; unmatched junction nucleotides: 15.

V and J are TRBV5-1 and TRBJ2-1; a weak D match, TRBD2 (6 bases). CDR1 is SGHRS, CDR2 YFSETQ, per germline. V dropped 5 bases and J dropped 6 bases, with 12 bases sitting between them. The CDR3 sequence is 13 residues long. The CDR3 here is CASREGVGNEQFF. CDR3 DNA: TGCGCCAGCAGGGAGGGCGTTGGCAATGAGCAGTTCTTC.

This sequence joins TRBV21-1 and TRBJ1-3; the DNA was not compared with TRBD1, the D call given in the table. TRBV21-1 is a listed pseudogene. The CDR3 covers 16 residues. In DNA form, the CDR3 reads TGTGCCACCGCCAAGGGCACAGGGGGATCTGGAAACACCATATATTTT. It yields the protein CATAKGTGGSGNTIYF.

The rearrangement joins TRBV4-1 to TRBJ1-2; D call uncertain. The CDR3 totals 14 residues. The V and J ends lost 1 base and 1 base respectively, with 7 bases between them. Germline V gene data show CDR1 as MGHRA and CDR2 as YSYEKL. The CDR3 coding sequence is TGCGCCAGCAGCCAAGTCGGGAGTAACTATGGCTACACCTTC. Protein: CASSQVGSNYGYTF.

This clone was counted between two and nine times. V is TRBV7-2 and J is TRBJ1-1, with TRBD1 as a possible D gene (5 bases). Deletions cut 5 bases from V and 4 bases from J, with 8 bases between. Germline V gives CDR1 SGHTA, CDR2 FQGNSA. The CDR3 extends over 12 amino acids. CDR3 residues: CASSPGGTEAFF. In nucleotides, the CDR3 is TGTGCCAGCAGCCCTGGGGGCACTGAAGCTTTCTTT.

The genes are TRBV11-2 and TRBJ2-4, with D possibly being TRBD2 (7 bases). The CDR3 totals 16 residues. The V and J ends lost 2 bases and 1 base respectively, with 12 bases between them. From germline, CDR1 is SGHAT and CDR2 FQNNGV. CDR3 bases: TGTGCCAGCAGCTTACGGGGGGCCTTGGCCAAAAACATTCAGTACTTC. Translated, it gives CASSLRGALAKNIQYF.

The rearrangement uses TRBV9 and TRBJ1-3; 9 nucleotides agree with TRBD1. This CDR3 has 14 residues. The trim removed 3 bases at V and 2 bases at J, leaving 0 bases unmatched. From germline, CDR1 is SGDLS and CDR2 YYNGEE. The CDR3 loop reads CASSGTGAGNTIYF. The CDR3 DNA reads TGTGCCAGCAGCGGGACAGGGGCTGGAAACACCATATATTTT.

CDR3 protein: CAISPKQGAEAFF. CDR3 in DNA: TGTGCCATCAGTCCGAAACAGGGGGCTGAAGCTTTCTTT. V and J are TRBV10-3 and TRBJ1-1, with TRBD1 identical over 8 bases. CDR3 size: 13 residues. CDR1 is ENHRY and CDR2 is SYGVKD in the germline V gene. V was pared by 5 bases and J by 6 bases, with 5 bases of the junction left unmatched.

The chain joins TRBV2 to TRBJ2-1, with 7 bases matching TRBD2. V lost 4 bases and J lost 6; bases outside the gene matches: 6. Per the germline V gene, CDR1 is SNHLY and CDR2 is FYNNEI. This CDR3 is 14 amino acids long. The CDR3 DNA reads TGTGCCAGCAGTGTGGGGACGGGGGGCAATGAGCAGTTCTTC. This encodes CASSVGTGGNEQFF.

V usage is TRBV9 and J usage is TRBJ2-1; weak D call: TRBD1 (7 bases). Trimming shortened V by 3 bases and J by 6 bases, and 19 bases separated the two germline ends. Germline loops: CDR1 SGDLS, CDR2 YYNGEE. This CDR3 contains 16 residues. This chain's CDR3 is CASSGRDSLFSNEQFF. The CDR3 DNA is TGTGCCAGCAGCGGGAGGGACAGCCTTTTTTCCAATGAGCAGTTCTTC.

The chain has TRBV10-3 and TRBJ2-3; maybe TRBD2 (5 bases). The V end was cut by 4 bases, the J end by 5 bases, with 16 bases between. The CDR3 length is 15 residues. The germline gives CDR1 ENHRY, CDR2 SYGVKD. The CDR3, as DNA: TGTGCCATCAGTGGGTCGGACTCCATCCTAGATACGCAGTATTTT. Translating gives CAISGSDSILDTQYF.

This clone occurred a few times. The chain carries TRBV6-1 and TRBJ1-2; D unresolved. The length of the CDR3 is 14 residues. Germline values: CDR1 MNHNS, CDR2 SASEGT. Trimming took off 2 bases at V and 1 base at J, with 8 bases between the two ends. The CDR3 coding sequence is TGTGCCAGCAGTGAAATTCGGGGTAACTATGGCTACACCTTC. It translates to CASSEIRGNYGYTF.

The chain combines TRBV2 with TRBJ1-2, with a possible D match to TRBD1 (5 bases). The CDR3 consists of 13 residues. Germline V gene sequence: CDR1 SNHLY, CDR2 FYNNEI. V dropped 4 bases and J dropped 1 base, with 7 bases sitting between them. The CDR3 nucleotides are TGTGCCAGCAGTGCTGACAGTAACTATGGCTACACCTTC. Its protein is CASSADSNYGYTF.

The V gene is TRBV7-2, the J gene TRBJ1-2; D is undetermined. The CDR3 spans 15 residues. Germline CDR1 and CDR2: SGHTA and FQGNSA. Trimming removed 0 bases at V and 8 bases at J, with 16 bases between. CDR3 nucleotide sequence: TGTGCCAGCAGCTTAGCATGGGCCCCGCAGAGGGGCTACACCTTC. It yields the protein CASSLAWAPQRGYTF.

This clone was counted only a few times. The V and J genes are TRBV20-1 and TRBJ1-2; D gene ambiguous. Germline CDR1 and CDR2: DFQATT and SNEGSKA (reference sequence). This CDR3 is built from 11 residues. Trimming took off 4 bases at V and 8 bases at J, with 11 bases between the two ends. For the CDR3, the DNA is TGCAGTGCTAAGGGCCCGGGGGGCTACACCTTC. This sequence encodes CSAKGPGGYTF.

The chain couples TRBV30 to TRBJ2-4; possibly TRBD2 for D (6 bases). Trimming shortened V by 0 bases and J by 0 bases, and 9 bases separated the two germline ends. Germline V gene data show CDR1 as GTSNPN and CDR2 as SVGIG (reference sequence). CDR3 size: 15 residues. Written as DNA, the CDR3 is TGTGCCTGGAGTGTAGGGGAGGTAGCCAAAAACATTCAGTACTTC. This codes for CAWSVGEVAKNIQYF.

Written as DNA, the CDR3 is TGTGCCAGCAGCCCCCTCGACATCGTCACGCAGTATTTT. This sequence encodes CASSPLDIVTQYF. This chain connects TRBV27 to TRBJ2-3; D uncertain. Per the germline V gene, CDR1 is MNHEY and CDR2 is SMNVEV (reference sequence). The CDR3 totals 13 residues. Trimming took 6 bases from V and 9 from J, leaving 16 bases between them.

The J gene is TRBJ2-2, the V gene TRBV19, with D possibly matching TRBD1 (5 bases). The germline V and J ends were trimmed by 1 base and 7 bases, with 13 bases remaining between them. The CDR3 extends over 15 amino acids. Germline V lookup: CDR1 LNHDA, CDR2 SQIVND (reference sequence). The CDR3 here is CASSIGLDSIGELFF. In DNA form, the CDR3 reads TGTGCCAGTAGTATAGGCCTAGACAGCATCGGGGAGCTGTTTTTT.

Only a few counts were recorded for this clone. This sequence joins TRBV7-8 and TRBJ2-7, with 7 bases lining up with TRBD1. The CDR3 spans 14 residues. CDR1 and CDR2 (germline): SGHVS, FQNEAQ. V lost 5 bases to trimming and J lost 9 bases; unmatched junction nucleotides: 13. The CDR3 region is CASSPRTGSQGQYF. Here the CDR3 DNA reads TGTGCCAGCAGCCCGCGGACAGGTTCCCAAGGGCAGTACTTC.